The entry below gives a single T cell receptor beta chain sequence along with its context. Its antigen is as yet unknown. This specimen comes from a study of cytomegalovirus exposure and HLA in healthy donors. For the study at large: The approximately 110 validation repertoires, a later analysis reported, used the same platform as the 666 first-cohort repertoires. General study points: The dataset shows that most TCR sequences were rare, while some public TCRs occurred in many donors. The listing of 150 to 200 TCR beta chains classed them as cytomegalovirus-associated.

The 120-subject validation cohort, separate from the approximately 670-subject first cohort, included the donors. Generated by immunoSEQ multiplex PCR, the TCRdb table keeps only in-frame clones and is missing some. The sample contains more than 200,000 clones, more than 85% of which appear only once. The sample consisted of PBMCs. The source is a man aged 18 to 29 in good health and CMV-seropositive.

CDR3 DNA: TGTGCCAGCAGCCCCGAGGGGGAAGTCGATGGCTACACCTTC. Its protein is CASSPEGEVDGYTF. The V and J genes are TRBV6-4 and TRBJ1-2, with D perhaps matching TRBD1 (6 bases). The CDR3 runs 14 residues. Germline V gene sequence: CDR1 MRHNA, CDR2 SNTAGT. V was shortened by 6 bases and J by 6 bases, with 17 bases between the two germline ends.